Listed here is a single TCR beta chain. The data are from a study of blood T cell repertoires in COVID-19. Germline CDR1 LGHDT, CDR2 YNNKEL (reference sequence). The CDR3 consists of 14 residues. Trimming shortened V by 1 base and J by 1 base, and 7 bases separated the two germline ends. TCRdb's table, derived via immunoSEQ multiplex PCR, lists solely in-frame clones and lacks some. The data hold roughly 150,000 clones, with about 89% observed a single time. The specimen was peripheral blood. The sequence came from a man in his 60s with acute or convalescent COVID-19. The J gene is TRBJ1-2, the V gene TRBV3-1 (or the pseudogene TRBV3-2); D possibly corresponds to TRBD1 (6 bases). CDR3 in amino acids: CASSQGGLNYGYTF. The CDR3 nucleotides read TGTGCCAGCAGCCAAGGGGGGCTTAACTATGGCTACACCTTC.